This T cell receptor beta chain is drawn from a study of CD8 T cells in Susac syndrome. In the multiple sclerosis control group, patients were treatment-naive and had stable or active relapsing-remitting disease. The CD8+ and CD4+ T cells were isolated magnetically using a negative isolation approach, whereas the TEMRA cells were enriched by FACS. Remarks on this clonotype: Antigen: not known.

Random hexamers were used to reverse transcribe the RNA input (about 0.45 to 1 ug). Across 54 Vbeta and 13 Jbeta, immunoSEQ multiplex PCR amplified TCR beta CDR3. TCRdb called the immunoSEQ multiplex PCR reads again in MiXCR, with one record for every CDR3 protein. Here the sample spans about 210,000 distinct CDR3 sequences, over 90% being singletons. Overall study results and limits: The authors acknowledged that their TCR sequencing and HLA analysis involved a relatively small number of individuals.

The sequenced sample consisted of CD4+ T cells from PBMCs. This clonotype originated in a human donor with multiple sclerosis.

The CDR3 DNA sequence: TGTGCCAGCAGCCAAAACAGGGGAGGTGAAAAACTGTTTTTT. Protein sequence: CASSQNRGGEKLFF. V usage is TRBV3-1 and J usage is TRBJ1-4, with 7 bases lining up with TRBD1. Germline-derived CDR1 and CDR2 are LGHDT and YNNKEL (reference sequence). Unmatched junction bases numbered 4, after V lost 2 bases and J lost 7 bases. The CDR3 extends over 14 amino acids.